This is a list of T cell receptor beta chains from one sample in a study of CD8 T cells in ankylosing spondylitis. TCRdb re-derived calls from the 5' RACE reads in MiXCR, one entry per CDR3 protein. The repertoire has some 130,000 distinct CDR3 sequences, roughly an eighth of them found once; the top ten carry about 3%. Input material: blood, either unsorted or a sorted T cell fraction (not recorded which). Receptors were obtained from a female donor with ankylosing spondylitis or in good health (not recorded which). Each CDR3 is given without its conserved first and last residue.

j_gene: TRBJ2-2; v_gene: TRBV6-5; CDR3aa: ASSYKAGGAGELF
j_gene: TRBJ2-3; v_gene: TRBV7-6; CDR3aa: ASSLAGDMGDTQY
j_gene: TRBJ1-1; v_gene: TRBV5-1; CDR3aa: ASRSTGNTEAF
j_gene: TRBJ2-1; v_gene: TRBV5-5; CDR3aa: ASSLVWQGAGVLYEQF
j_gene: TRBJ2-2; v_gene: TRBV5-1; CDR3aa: ASSSGRADGELF
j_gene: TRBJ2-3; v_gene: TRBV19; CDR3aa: ASSMQRGPDTQY
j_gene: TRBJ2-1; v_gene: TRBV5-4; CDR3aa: ASARRDAYNEQF
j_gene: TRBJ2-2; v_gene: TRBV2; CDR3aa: ASRVAGLNTGELF
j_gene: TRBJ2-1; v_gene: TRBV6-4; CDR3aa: ASSDSETSGDYNEQF
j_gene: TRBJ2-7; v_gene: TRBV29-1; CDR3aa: SVEGDRGKNEQY
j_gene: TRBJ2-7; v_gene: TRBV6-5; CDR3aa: ASSYSQGSHEQY
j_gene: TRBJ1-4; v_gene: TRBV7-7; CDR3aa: ASSPGGTNEKLF
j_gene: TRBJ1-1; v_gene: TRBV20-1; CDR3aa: SARDLRAPDLEAF
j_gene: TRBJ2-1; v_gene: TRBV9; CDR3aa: ASSFGDAGNNEQF
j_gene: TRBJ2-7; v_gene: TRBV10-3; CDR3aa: AGWTEGSYEQY
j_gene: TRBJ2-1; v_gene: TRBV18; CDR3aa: ASSPLRKHQGRLPNNEQF
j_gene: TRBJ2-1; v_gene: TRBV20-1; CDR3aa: SAKTAEDYNEQF
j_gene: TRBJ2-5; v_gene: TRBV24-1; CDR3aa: ATSDYQETQY
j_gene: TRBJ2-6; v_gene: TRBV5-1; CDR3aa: ASSLLAAVPSGANVLT
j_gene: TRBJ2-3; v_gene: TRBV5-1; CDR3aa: ASRHTTGTDTQY
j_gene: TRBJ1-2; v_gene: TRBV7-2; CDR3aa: ASSLRTVGNGYT
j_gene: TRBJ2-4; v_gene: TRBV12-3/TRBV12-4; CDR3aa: ASSSYLLAKNIQY
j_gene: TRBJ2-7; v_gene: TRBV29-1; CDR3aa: SVETGKAPV